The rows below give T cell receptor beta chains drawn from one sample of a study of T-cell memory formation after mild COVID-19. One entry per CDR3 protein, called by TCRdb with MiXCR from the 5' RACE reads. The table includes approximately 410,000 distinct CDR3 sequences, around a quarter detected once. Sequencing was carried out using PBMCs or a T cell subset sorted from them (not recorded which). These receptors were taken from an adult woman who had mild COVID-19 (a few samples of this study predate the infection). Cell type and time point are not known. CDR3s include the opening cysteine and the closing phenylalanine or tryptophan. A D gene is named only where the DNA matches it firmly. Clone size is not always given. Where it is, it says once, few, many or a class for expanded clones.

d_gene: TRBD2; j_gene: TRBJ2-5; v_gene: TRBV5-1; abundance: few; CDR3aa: CASSPLPETSEELF; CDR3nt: TGCGCCAGCAGCCCCCTCCCTGAGACTAGCGAGGAACTCTTC
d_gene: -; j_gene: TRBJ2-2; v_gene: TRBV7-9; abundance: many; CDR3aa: CASSLSATGELFF; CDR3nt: TGTGCCAGCAGCTTATCCGCTACCGGGGAGCTGTTTTTT
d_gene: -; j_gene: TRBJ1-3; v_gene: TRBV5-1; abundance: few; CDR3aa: CASSLATSSGNTIYF; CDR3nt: TGCGCCAGCAGCTTGGCGACATCCTCTGGAAACACCATATATTTT
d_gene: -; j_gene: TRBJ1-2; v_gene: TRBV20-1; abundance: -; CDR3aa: CSARDAANYGYTF; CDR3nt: TGCAGTGCTAGAGATGCGGCTAACTATGGCTACACCTTC
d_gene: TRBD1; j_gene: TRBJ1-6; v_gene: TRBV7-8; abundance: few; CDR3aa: CASSLLGQDNSPLHF; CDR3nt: TGTGCCAGCAGCTTACTGGGACAGGATAATTCACCCCTCCACTTT
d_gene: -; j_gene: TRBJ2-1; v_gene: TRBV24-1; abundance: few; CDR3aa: CATSDSPRPFMFF; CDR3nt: TGTGCCACCAGTGATTCCCCCAGGCCCTTCATGTTCTTC
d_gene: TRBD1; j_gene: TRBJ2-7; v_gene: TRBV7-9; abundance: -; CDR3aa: CASSPIRGQGLYEQYF; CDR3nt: TGTGCCAGCAGCCCAATCAGGGGGCAGGGCCTCTACGAGCAGTACTTC
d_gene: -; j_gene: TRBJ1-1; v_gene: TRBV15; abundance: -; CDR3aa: CATSRGRGTEAFF; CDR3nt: TGTGCCACCAGCAGGGGAAGGGGCACTGAAGCTTTCTTT
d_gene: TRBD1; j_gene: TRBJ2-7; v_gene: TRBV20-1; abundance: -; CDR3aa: CSARDRWRAGGTYEQYF; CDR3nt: TGCAGTGCTAGAGATAGATGGCGGGCAGGGGGTACCTACGAGCAGTACTTC
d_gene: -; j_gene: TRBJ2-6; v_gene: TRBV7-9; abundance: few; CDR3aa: CASSPEPGLGKSGANVLTF; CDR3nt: TGTGCCAGCAGCCCCGAACCGGGCCTCGGGAAATCTGGGGCCAACGTCCTGACTTTC
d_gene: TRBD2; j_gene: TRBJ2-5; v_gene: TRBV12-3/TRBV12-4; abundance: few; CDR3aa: CASSELAGEAETQYF; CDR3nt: TGTGCCAGCAGCGAACTAGCGGGAGAAGCAGAGACCCAGTACTTC
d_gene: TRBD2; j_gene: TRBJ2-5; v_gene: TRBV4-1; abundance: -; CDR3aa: CASSQGGGGPQETQYF; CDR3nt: TGCGCCAGCAGCCAAGGTGGCGGGGGGCCCCAAGAGACCCAGTACTTC
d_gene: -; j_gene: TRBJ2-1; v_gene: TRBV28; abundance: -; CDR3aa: CASSLWQEQFF; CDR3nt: TGTGCCAGCAGTTTATGGCAAGAGCAGTTCTTC
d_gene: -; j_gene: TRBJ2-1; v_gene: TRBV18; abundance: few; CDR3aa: CASSPFLDNEQFF; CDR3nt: TGTGCCAGCTCACCTTTCCTAGACAATGAGCAGTTCTTC
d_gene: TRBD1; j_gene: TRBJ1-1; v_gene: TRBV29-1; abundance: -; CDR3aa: CSVRQGGMNTEAFF; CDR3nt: TGCAGCGTCCGTCAGGGGGGTATGAACACTGAAGCTTTCTTT
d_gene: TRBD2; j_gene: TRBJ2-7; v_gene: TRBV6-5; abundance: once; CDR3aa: CASLKVAGAYEQYF; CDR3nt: TGTGCCAGCCTTAAGGTAGCGGGAGCCTACGAGCAGTACTTC
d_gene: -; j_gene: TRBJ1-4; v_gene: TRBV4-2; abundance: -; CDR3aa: CASSPRQTTNEKLFF; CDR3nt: TGTGCCAGCAGCCCTCGACAGACAACTAATGAAAAACTGTTTTTT
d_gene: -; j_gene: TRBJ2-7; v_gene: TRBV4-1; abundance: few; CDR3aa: CASSQDPGVGDEQYF; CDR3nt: TGCGCCAGCAGCCAAGATCCGGGGGTAGGGGACGAGCAGTACTTC
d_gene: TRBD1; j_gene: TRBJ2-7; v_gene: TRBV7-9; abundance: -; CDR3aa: CASSLGQGLIYEQYF; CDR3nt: TGTGCCAGCAGCCTTGGACAGGGGTTAATTTACGAGCAGTACTTC
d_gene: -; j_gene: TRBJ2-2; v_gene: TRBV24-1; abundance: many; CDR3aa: CATSTTTGELFF; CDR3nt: TGTGCCACCTCGACGACCACCGGGGAGCTGTTTTTT
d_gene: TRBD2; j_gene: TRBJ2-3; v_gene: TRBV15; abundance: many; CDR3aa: CATSREAGVRDTQYF; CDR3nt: TGTGCCACCAGCAGAGAGGCGGGAGTCAGAGATACGCAGTATTTT
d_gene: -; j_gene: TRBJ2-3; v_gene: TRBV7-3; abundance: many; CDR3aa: CASSLGVGVPQYF; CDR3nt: TGTGCCAGCAGCTTAGGAGTTGGAGTACCGCAGTATTTT
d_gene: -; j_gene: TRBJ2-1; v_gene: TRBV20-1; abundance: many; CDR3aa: CSAHSTVNSYNEQFF; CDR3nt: TGCAGTGCTCATTCGACAGTGAACTCCTACAATGAGCAGTTCTTC
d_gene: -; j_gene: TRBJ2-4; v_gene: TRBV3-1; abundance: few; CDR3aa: CASSRGGGGAKNIQYF; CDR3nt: TGTGCCAGCAGCCGAGGTGGTGGCGGAGCCAAAAACATTCAGTACTTC
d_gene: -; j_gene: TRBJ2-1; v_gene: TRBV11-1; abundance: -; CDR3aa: CASSHLREKQFF; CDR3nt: TGTGCCAGCAGCCACCTTAGGGAAAAGCAGTTCTTC
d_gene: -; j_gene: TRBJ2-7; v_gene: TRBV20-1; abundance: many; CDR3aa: CSNIRASSYEQYF; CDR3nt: TGCAGTAATATAAGGGCTAGCTCCTACGAGCAGTACTTC
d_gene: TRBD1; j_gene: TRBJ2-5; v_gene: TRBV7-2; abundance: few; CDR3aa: CASSFDRVGGETQYF; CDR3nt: TGTGCCAGCAGCTTCGACAGGGTAGGAGGAGAGACCCAGTACTTC
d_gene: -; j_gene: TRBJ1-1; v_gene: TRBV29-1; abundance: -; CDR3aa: CSVDSLYLTEAFF; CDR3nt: TGCAGCGTTGACAGCTTATACCTTACTGAAGCTTTCTTT
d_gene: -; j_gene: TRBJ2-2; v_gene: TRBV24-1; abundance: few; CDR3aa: CATTGLNTGELFF; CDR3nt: TGTGCGACGACTGGTTTGAACACCGGGGAGCTGTTTTTT
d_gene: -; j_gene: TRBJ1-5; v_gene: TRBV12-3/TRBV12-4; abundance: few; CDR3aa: CASSINSNQPQHF; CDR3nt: TGTGCCAGCAGTATCAATAGCAATCAGCCCCAGCATTTT
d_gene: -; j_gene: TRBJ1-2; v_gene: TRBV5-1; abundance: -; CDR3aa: CASSDRQIPNYGYTF; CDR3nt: TGCGCCAGCAGCGACAGACAGATACCTAACTATGGCTACACCTTC
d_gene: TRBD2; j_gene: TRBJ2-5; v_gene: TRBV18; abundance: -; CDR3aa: CASSPPSGGWKTQYF; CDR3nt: TGTGCCAGCTCACCGCCCAGCGGGGGATGGAAGACCCAGTACTTC